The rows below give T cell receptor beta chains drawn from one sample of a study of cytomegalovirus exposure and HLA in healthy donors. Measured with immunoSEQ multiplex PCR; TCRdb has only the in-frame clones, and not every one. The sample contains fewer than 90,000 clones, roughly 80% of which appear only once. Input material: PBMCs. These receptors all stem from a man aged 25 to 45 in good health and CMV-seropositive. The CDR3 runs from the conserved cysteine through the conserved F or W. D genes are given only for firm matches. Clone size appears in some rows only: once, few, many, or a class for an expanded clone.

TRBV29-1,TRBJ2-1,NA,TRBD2,TGCAGCGTTTCAGTGGGTAGCGGGGCCTACAATGAGCAGTTCTTC,CSVSVGSGAYNEQFF
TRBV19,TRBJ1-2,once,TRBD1,TGTGCCAGTAGTATGCCCGGAGGGACAGGGTTAGGCTACACCTTC,CASSMPGGTGLGYTF
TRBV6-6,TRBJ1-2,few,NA,TGTGCCAGCAGTTACTCCCAGGGGACCTATGGCTACACCTTC,CASSYSQGTYGYTF
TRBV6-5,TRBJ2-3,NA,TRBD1,TGTGCCAGCAAGAAAACAGGGGTCGTCACAGATACGCAGTATTTT,CASKKTGVVTDTQYF
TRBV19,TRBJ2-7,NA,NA,TGTGCCAGTAGTCCAGGGGCCTACGAGCAGTACTTC,CASSPGAYEQYF
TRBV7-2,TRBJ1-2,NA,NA,TGTGCCAGCAGCTTTAGACTAGTCGACTATGGCTACACCTTC,CASSFRLVDYGYTF
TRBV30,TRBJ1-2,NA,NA,TGTGCCTGGGCCTCCCAGGGCCGCTATGGCTACACCTTC,CAWASQGRYGYTF
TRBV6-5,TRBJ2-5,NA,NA,TGTGCCAGCAGTTACGATTGGGGGGGCGAAAAGACCCAGTACTTC,CASSYDWGGEKTQYF
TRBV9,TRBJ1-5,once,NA,TGTGCCAGCAGCGCCCAGGGATACAATCAGCCCCAGCATTTT,CASSAQGYNQPQHF
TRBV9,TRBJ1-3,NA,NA,TGTGCCAGCAGCGCCCTGCAGGGGAGTCTTGGAAACACCATATATTTT,CASSALQGSLGNTIYF
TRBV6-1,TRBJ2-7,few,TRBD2,TGTGCCAGCACCGCTAGCGGTCCTTCCTACGAGCAGTACTTC,CASTASGPSYEQYF
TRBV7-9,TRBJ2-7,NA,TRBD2,TGTTCCAGCAGCTTAACGGGGGGCGAGCAGTACTTC,CSSSLTGGEQYF
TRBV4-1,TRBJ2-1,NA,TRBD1,TGCGCCAGCAGCCAAGAAGGAAGGGGGACAGGGTTGTACAATGAGCAGTTCTTC,CASSQEGRGTGLYNEQFF
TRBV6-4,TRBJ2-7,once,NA,TGTGCCAGTAGTGTGCCTAACCCCTACGAGCAGTACTTC,CASSVPNPYEQYF
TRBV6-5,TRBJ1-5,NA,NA,TGTGCCAGCCACAGGGTAGATCAGCCCCAGCATTTT,CASHRVDQPQHF
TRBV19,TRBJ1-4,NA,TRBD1,TGTGCCAGCTCTCAGGGGGCTGCAGCTAATGAAAAACTGTTTTTT,CASSQGAAANEKLFF
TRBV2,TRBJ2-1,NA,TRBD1,TGCGCCAGCAGTGACGGGACAGGGGCTTACAATGAGCAGTTCTTC,CASSDGTGAYNEQFF
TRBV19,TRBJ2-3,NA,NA,TGTGCCAGTAGTATAGGTGGTGGGGCGGATACGCAGTATTTT,CASSIGGGADTQYF
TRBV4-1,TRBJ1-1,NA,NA,TGCGCCAGCAGCCAAGGGGACACCCGGCACTTTGAAGCTTTCTTT,CASSQGDTRHFEAFF
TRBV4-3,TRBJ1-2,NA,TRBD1,TGCGCCAGCAGCCAAGAGAGGGGGCGCGGTGGCTACACCTTC,CASSQERGRGGYTF
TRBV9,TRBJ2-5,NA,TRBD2,TGTGCCAGCAGCGTAGCTACCGTGGATAGCGGGGGTCGGGGGGAGACCCAGTACTTC,CASSVATVDSGGRGETQYF
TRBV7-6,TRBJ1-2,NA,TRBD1,TGTGCCAGCAGCCACACCGGGACAGCCTCCTATGGCTACACCTTC,CASSHTGTASYGYTF
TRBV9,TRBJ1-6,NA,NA,TGTGCCAGCAGCGTAGATTACTTTAATTCACCCCTCCACTTT,CASSVDYFNSPLHF
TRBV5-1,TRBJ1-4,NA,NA,TGCGCCAGCAGCTTGGCCCAGGTAGAAGAAAAACTGTTTTTT,CASSLAQVEEKLFF
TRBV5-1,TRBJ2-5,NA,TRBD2,TGCGCCAGCAGCTCGGCGGGGGGGCCGGAAGAGACCCAGTACTTC,CASSSAGGPEETQYF
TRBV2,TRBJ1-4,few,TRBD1,TGTGCCAGCACCGAGACAGGGGGCGCCTATGAAAAACTGTTTTTT,CASTETGGAYEKLFF
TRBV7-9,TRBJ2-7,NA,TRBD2,TGTGCCAGCAGCTTAGGCGGGGGGCCCGAGCAGTACTTC,CASSLGGGPEQYF
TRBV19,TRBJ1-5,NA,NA,TGTGCCAGTAGCACGACATTCTCCAATCAGCCCCAGCATTTT,CASSTTFSNQPQHF
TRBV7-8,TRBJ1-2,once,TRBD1,TGTGCCAGCAGCTTAGACGGGACAGGGATCTATGGCTACACCTTC,CASSLDGTGIYGYTF
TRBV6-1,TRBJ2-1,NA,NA,TGTGCCAGCAGTGATCGGGGGGCGTCCTACAATGAGCAGTTCTTC,CASSDRGASYNEQFF
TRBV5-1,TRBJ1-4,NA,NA,TGCGCCAGCAGGTCCCAGGTTTCGCCTAATGAAAAACTGTTTTTT,CASRSQVSPNEKLFF
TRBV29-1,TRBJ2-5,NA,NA,TGCAGCGTTGAAAGCAACCAAGAGACCCAGTACTTC,CSVESNQETQYF
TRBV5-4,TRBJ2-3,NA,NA,TGTGCCAGCAGCCCCCCGGTGGGGGGGCCCACAGATACGCAGTATTTT,CASSPPVGGPTDTQYF
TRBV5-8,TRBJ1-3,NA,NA,TGTGCCAGCAGCCCCGGACAGAGAGTCTCTGGAAACACCATATATTTT,CASSPGQRVSGNTIYF
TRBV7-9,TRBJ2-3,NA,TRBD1,TGTGCCAGCAGCCCACGCCCAGGGGGTTTCCAAGAGACAGATACGCAGTATTTT,CASSPRPGGFQETDTQYF
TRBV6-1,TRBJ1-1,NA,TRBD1,TGTGCCAGTACGGAGACAGGGTACACTGAAGCTTTCTTT,CASTETGYTEAFF
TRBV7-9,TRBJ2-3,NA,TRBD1,TGTGCCAGCAGCTTAGAGGGACAGGGCCTTCGCACAGATACGCAGTATTTT,CASSLEGQGLRTDTQYF
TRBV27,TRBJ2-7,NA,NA,TGTGCCAGCAGTTTGGAAGGGGTAGCGGCCTACGAGCAGTACTTC,CASSLEGVAAYEQYF
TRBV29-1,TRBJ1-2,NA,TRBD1,TGCAGCGCCAAAGCTGACAGGGATACTGGCTACACCTTC,CSAKADRDTGYTF
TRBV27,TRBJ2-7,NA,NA,TGTGCCAGCAGTTTATCCTCCCCCTACGAGCAGTACTTC,CASSLSSPYEQYF
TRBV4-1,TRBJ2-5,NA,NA,TGCGCCAGCAGCCAAGATCAGTATGAGACCCAGTACTTC,CASSQDQYETQYF
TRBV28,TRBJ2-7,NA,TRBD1,TGTGCCAGCAGTTTTCCTGGGGCAGGGGGCGTCGGGGAGCAGTACTTC,CASSFPGAGGVGEQYF
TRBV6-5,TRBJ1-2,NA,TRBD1,TGTGCCAGCAGTCTTGAACCGGGACAGTCTGGCTACACCTTC,CASSLEPGQSGYTF
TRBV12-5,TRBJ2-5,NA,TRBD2,TGTGCTAGTGGCTCCCCGGCTAGCGGTATAGAGACCCAGTACTTC,CASGSPASGIETQYF